This entry is about one T cell receptor (beta chain). Its antigen is unknown. The germline CDR1 and CDR2 sequences are SGHRS and YFSETQ. With V trimmed by 4 bases and J by 2 bases, 9 bases remained unmatched. This CDR3 has 16 amino acids. The record originates from a study of cytomegalovirus exposure and HLA in healthy donors. Findings of the study overall: For TCR beta chains, V- and J-gene trimming was later linked to a missense DCLRE1C variant.

The PCR used 60 Vbeta and 13 Jbeta primers. Only in-frame clones appear in the TCRdb table, and some are missing; sequencing was by immunoSEQ multiplex PCR. This sample contains some 120,000 clones. This chain joins TRBV5-1 and TRBJ2-3, with 8 bases that match TRBD2. Material for sequencing was PBMCs. The TCR comes from a man aged 40-49 years in good health and CMV-seronegative. In DNA, the CDR3 is TGCGCCAGCAGCCCGGGGGGGCGGGAGTACACAGATACGCAGTATTTT. This sequence encodes CASSPGGREYTDTQYF.